What follows describes a single TCR beta chain. The antigen is undetermined. The entry originates in a study of cytomegalovirus exposure and HLA in healthy donors. PCR employed 60 Vbeta and 13 Jbeta primers. Libraries were prepared by immunoSEQ multiplex PCR; TCRdb keeps only in-frame clonotypes and omits some of them. The sample lists roughly 100,000 clones, about 79% occurring once. Study results and caveats: One later analysis reportedly identified an Asian-associated ancestry cluster that showed fewer N-insertions than the approximately 700-donor mean. The authors considered a cluster of highly shared sequence variants likely to be a sequencing artifact.

The CDR3 length is 16 residues. Germline V gene sequence: CDR1 SGHAT, CDR2 FQNNGV. The germline V and J ends were trimmed by 4 bases and 5 bases, with 20 bases remaining between them. Specimen: PBMCs. The V call is TRBV11-2, the J call TRBJ1-1; D perhaps matches TRBD1 (5 bases). The source of this sequence is a man aged 60 to 69 in good health and CMV-seropositive. The CDR3 coding sequence is TGTGCCAGCAGCTCCCGGACACAAGGAGGGACTACTGAAGCTTTCTTT. Its translation is CASSSRTQGGTTEAFF.